The rows below give T cell receptor beta chains drawn from one sample of a study of blood T cell repertoires in COVID-19. The method was immunoSEQ multiplex PCR; TCRdb's version includes in-frame clones alone and lacks a portion of them. The sample comprises over 60,000 clones, approximately 84% of which are singletons, and more than 10% rests with the top ten. Sequenced sample: peripheral blood. The source is a man over 45 with COVID-19, enrolled during active disease. CDR3s include the opening cysteine and the closing phenylalanine or tryptophan. A D gene is named only where the DNA matches it firmly. Where a row states a size, it is once, few, many or the class of an expanded clone; other rows omit it.

clone size,D gene,J gene,V gene,CDR3 DNA,CDR3 protein
NA,TRBD2,TRBJ2-7,TRBV4-2,TGTGCCAGCAGCCAAGATCAAGCGGGGGGGCGAGAGCAGTACTTC,CASSQDQAGGREQYF
NA,NA,TRBJ2-5,TRBV11-2,TGTGCCAGCAGCGGAGGATCTGAGACCCAGTACTTC,CASSGGSETQYF
NA,TRBD2,TRBJ2-1,TRBV20-1,TGCAGTGCTAGTAGAGCGGGGGCCAAGGCATACAATGAGCAGTTCTTC,CSASRAGAKAYNEQFF
NA,TRBD1,TRBJ1-1,TRBV18,TGTGCCAGCTCACCGGGGACAGGGCCGGGGACTGAAGCTTTCTTT,CASSPGTGPGTEAFF
once,TRBD1,TRBJ1-2,TRBV7-2,TGTGCCAGCAGCTTAGGGACAGGGAGTTCTAACTATGGCTACACCTTC,CASSLGTGSSNYGYTF
NA,NA,TRBJ1-4,TRBV4-1,TGCGCCAGCAGCATATCTGAGGGTTCGAAGGAAAAACTGTTTTTT,CASSISEGSKEKLFF
NA,TRBD2,TRBJ2-2,TRBV9,TGTGCCAGCAGCCCTCGGGTAGCGGGGGTGGATGGGGAGCTGTTTTTT,CASSPRVAGVDGELFF
NA,TRBD2,TRBJ2-1,TRBV6-9,TGTGCCAGCAGTTACCCGGGGGGGAATGAGCAGTTCTTC,CASSYPGGNEQFF
NA,NA,TRBJ1-4,TRBV7-2,TGTGCCAGCAGCTTAGACCTAGGTATTGAAAAACTGTTTTTT,CASSLDLGIEKLFF
NA,NA,TRBJ2-3,TRBV4-1,TGCGCCAGCAGCCAAGGTCAGGGATTCGCAGATACGCAGTATTTT,CASSQGQGFADTQYF
NA,TRBD2,TRBJ2-1,TRBV19,TGTGCCAGTAGTTTCCGCGGGACTAGCGGGGCGGGGAATGAGCAGTTCTTC,CASSFRGTSGAGNEQFF
few,NA,TRBJ1-4,TRBV7-2,TGTGCCAGCAGCTTAGGAGGGACACAGTATGAAAAACTGTTTTTT,CASSLGGTQYEKLFF
once,NA,TRBJ2-3,TRBV18,TGTGCCAGCTCACCACCGCGGGCCACACCGATCTATAACATAAGCGGCACAGATACGCAGTATTTT,CASSPPRATPIYNISGTDTQYF
NA,TRBD2,TRBJ2-3,TRBV11-2,TGTGCCAGCAGCTTAAAGGGAGGGGCGGGCGGCCGCACAGATACGCAGTATTTT,CASSLKGGAGGRTDTQYF
NA,NA,TRBJ2-3,TRBV5-4,TGTGCCAGCAGCACTCGGACTCTGGGTACGCAGTATTTT,CASSTRTLGTQYF
once,NA,TRBJ2-5,TRBV13,TGTGCCAGCAGTCCGGGGAGGGAGACCCAGTACTTC,CASSPGRETQYF
few,TRBD1,TRBJ1-3,TRBV12-5,TGTGCTAGTGGTCGGACAGGGTTTGGAAACACCATATATTTT,CASGRTGFGNTIYF
NA,NA,TRBJ1-2,TRBV6-5,TGTGCCAGCAGTTCGTACAAAAATGATGGCTACACCTTC,CASSSYKNDGYTF
NA,NA,TRBJ2-1,TRBV9,TGTGCCAGCAGCGTAGGGTGGGGCCTAGGTAATGAGCAGTTCTTC,CASSVGWGLGNEQFF
NA,TRBD1,TRBJ1-3,TRBV10-3,TGTGCCATCAGTGAGGACAGGACAGGGAAGTTCGACGGGTCCATATATTTT,CAISEDRTGKFDGSIYF
NA,NA,TRBJ2-7,TRBV5-6,TGTGCCAGCAGCTTACAGTACGAGCAGTACTTC,CASSLQYEQYF
few,NA,TRBJ1-2,TRBV12-5,TGTGCTAGAAGGGGTAGATTGGACAATCCCTATGGCTACACCTTC,CARRGRLDNPYGYTF
NA,NA,TRBJ1-5,TRBV5-4,TGTGCCAGCAGCCGACTAAATAGCAATCAGCCCCAGCATTTT,CASSRLNSNQPQHF
few,NA,TRBJ2-2,TRBV2,TGTGCCAGCAGTACTCGCGGTTCGGAGGAGCTGTTTTTT,CASSTRGSEELFF
few,TRBD2,TRBJ2-5,TRBV9,TGTGCCAGCAGCAGACTAGCGGGGGGCCTGGTCCAAGAGACCCAGTACTTC,CASSRLAGGLVQETQYF
NA,TRBD1,TRBJ2-5,TRBV5-8,TGTGCCAGCAGCCCAGGGGTGGGACAGGGAGAGACCCAGTACTTC,CASSPGVGQGETQYF
NA,NA,TRBJ1-2,TRBV2,TGTGCCAGCGGCGGGGTGCAGTTCGGCTACACCTTC,CASGGVQFGYTF
few,TRBD1,TRBJ1-1,TRBV19,TGTGCCACCAGCAAGCGGACCCCGGGACAGGGTTTAACTGAAGCTTTCTTT,CATSKRTPGQGLTEAFF
NA,TRBD1,TRBJ1-2,TRBV27,TGTGCCAGCAGCTGGGACAGGGGGAGGCATGGCTACACCTTC,CASSWDRGRHGYTF
NA,TRBD1,TRBJ1-5,TRBV19,TGTGCCAGTAGTGGACAGGCTCAGCCCCAGCATTTT,CASSGQAQPQHF
NA,NA,TRBJ1-2,TRBV6-5,TGTGCCAGCAGCAATGCCGGGGGGGCGAGGGGCTACACCTTC,CASSNAGGARGYTF
medium-sized,NA,TRBJ1-2,TRBV2,TGTGCCAGCAGTGAGATTGTCGGGAATACTAACTATGGCTACACCTTC,CASSEIVGNTNYGYTF
NA,NA,TRBJ1-3,TRBV5-1,TGCGCCAGCAGCTTGGCAGGGCCCCGACTGCGGAACACCATATATTTT,CASSLAGPRLRNTIYF
NA,TRBD1,TRBJ2-7,TRBV24-1,TGTGCCACCAGCCGGGGACAGGCACCCCCCTACGAGCAGTACTTC,CATSRGQAPPYEQYF
NA,NA,TRBJ2-5,TRBV5-1,TGCGCCAGCAGCTTGGGGCAGGGAGGAGAGACCCAGTACTTC,CASSLGQGGETQYF
NA,TRBD1,TRBJ2-5,TRBV29-1,TGCAGCGTGGAGGGGGACAGGGGTTTAGAGACCCAGTACTTC,CSVEGDRGLETQYF
NA,TRBD1,TRBJ2-5,TRBV7-9,TGTGCCAGCAGCTTAGCGCGACAGGGGATGGGGGAGACCCAGTACTTC,CASSLARQGMGETQYF
few,NA,TRBJ1-2,TRBV28,TGTGCCAGCAGTTTAGGGGCCGCGGGGGAAAGTGGCTACACCTTC,CASSLGAAGESGYTF
NA,NA,TRBJ1-2,TRBV5-4,TGTGCCAGCAGCTTGGAGTCAGGCTATGGCTACACCTTC,CASSLESGYGYTF
NA,TRBD1,TRBJ2-1,TRBV7-9,TGTGCCAGCAGCTCCAGGGGGCACGGGGGTAACAATGAGCAGTTCTTC,CASSSRGHGGNNEQFF
NA,TRBD1,TRBJ2-2,TRBV9,TGTGCCAGCAGCGCCGGACAGGGCGGAACCGGGGAGCTGTTTTTT,CASSAGQGGTGELFF
NA,NA,TRBJ2-7,TRBV27,TGTGCCAGCAGTTCCGCGGACTCATACGAGCAGTACTTC,CASSSADSYEQYF
once,NA,TRBJ1-2,TRBV18,TGTGCCAGCTCACCATTCTCCCAGGGCGATGGCTACACCTTC,CASSPFSQGDGYTF
NA,NA,TRBJ1-1,TRBV30,TGTGCCTGGACCTTGCAAAGGGGCAACATGAACACTGAAGCTTTCTTT,CAWTLQRGNMNTEAFF
NA,TRBD2,TRBJ2-3,TRBV5-1,TGCGCCAGCAGCTTGGTAGCGGGGGGGTCCACCCGCACAGATACGCAGTATTTT,CASSLVAGGSTRTDTQYF
NA,TRBD1,TRBJ1-2,TRBV30,TGTGCCTGGAGTGTACACAGGGGCCATAGAAACGGCTACACCTTC,CAWSVHRGHRNGYTF
NA,TRBD2,TRBJ2-5,TRBV6-5,TGTGCCAGCAGTTACTCTCGACTAGCGACGGTCATCCAGTACTTC,CASSYSRLATVIQYF
NA,TRBD2,TRBJ2-3,TRBV7-3,TGTGCCAGCAGCGCCGGGGGGGATCCGACAGATACGCAGTATTTT,CASSAGGDPTDTQYF
NA,NA,TRBJ2-7,TRBV14,TGTGCCAGCGGTTGGCGGACCTACGAGCAGTACTTC,CASGWRTYEQYF
NA,NA,TRBJ2-1,TRBV29-1,TGCAGCGTTGAAGGAGTCCTAGTTCCTGAGCAGTTCTTC,CSVEGVLVPEQFF
NA,NA,TRBJ2-5,TRBV24-1,TGTGCCACCAGTGATTCGCCGGGGGCGGGGGAACAAGAGACCCAGTACTTC,CATSDSPGAGEQETQYF
NA,TRBD2,TRBJ2-3,TRBV5-1,TGCGCCAGCAGCTGGAGCGGGGGGGCAGATACGCAGTATTTT,CASSWSGGADTQYF
NA,NA,TRBJ1-2,TRBV6-5,TGTGCCAGCGGCCGGGACACCAGCTATGGCTACACCTTC,CASGRDTSYGYTF
NA,TRBD1,TRBJ2-7,TRBV4-2,TGTGCCAGCAGCCAAGATGGAGGAGGACAGGGGTACGAGCAGTACTTC,CASSQDGGGQGYEQYF
once,TRBD1,TRBJ1-4,TRBV6-5,TGTGCCAGCAGTTACTCCTCCGGGACAGATTATGAAAAACTGTTTTTT,CASSYSSGTDYEKLFF
NA,NA,TRBJ1-6,TRBV3-1/TRBV3-2,TGTGCCAGCAGCCTTTACGGATCGGGGAATAATTCACCCCTCCACTTT,CASSLYGSGNNSPLHF
once,NA,TRBJ2-3,TRBV2,TGTGCCAGCAGTGCCGCAACTAGCACAGATACGCAGTATTTT,CASSAATSTDTQYF
NA,TRBD1,TRBJ2-1,TRBV7-2,TGTGCCAGCAGCCAAGACAGGGGGCTGTCCTACAATGAGCAGTTCTTC,CASSQDRGLSYNEQFF
NA,NA,TRBJ2-1,TRBV5-4,TGTGCCAGCAGCTTGTTACCCGGGGGTTGGTTCTTC,CASSLLPGGWFF